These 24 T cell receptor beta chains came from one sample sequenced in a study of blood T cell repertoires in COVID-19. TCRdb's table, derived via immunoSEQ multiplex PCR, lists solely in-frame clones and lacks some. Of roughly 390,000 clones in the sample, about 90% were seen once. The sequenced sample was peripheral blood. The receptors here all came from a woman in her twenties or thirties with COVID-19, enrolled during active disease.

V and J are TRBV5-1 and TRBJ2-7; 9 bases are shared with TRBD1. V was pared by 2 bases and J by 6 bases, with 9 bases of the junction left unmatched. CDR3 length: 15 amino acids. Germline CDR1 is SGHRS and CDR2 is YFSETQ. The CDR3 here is CASSFPDRGSAEQYF. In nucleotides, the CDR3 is TGCGCCAGCAGCTTCCCGGACAGGGGATCTGCCGAGCAGTACTTC. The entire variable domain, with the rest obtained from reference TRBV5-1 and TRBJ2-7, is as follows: KAGVTQTPRYLIKTRGQQVTLSCSPISGHRSVSWYQQTPGQGLQFLFEYFSETQRNKGNFPGRFSGRQFSNSRSEMNVSTLELGDSALYLCASSFPDRGSAEQYFGPGTRLTVT.

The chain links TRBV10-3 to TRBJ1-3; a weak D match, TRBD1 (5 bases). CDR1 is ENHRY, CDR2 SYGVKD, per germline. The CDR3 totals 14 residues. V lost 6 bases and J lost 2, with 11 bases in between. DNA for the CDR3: TGTGCCATCAGAGAGACAGCTACTGGAAACACCATATATTTT. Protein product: CAIRETATGNTIYF.

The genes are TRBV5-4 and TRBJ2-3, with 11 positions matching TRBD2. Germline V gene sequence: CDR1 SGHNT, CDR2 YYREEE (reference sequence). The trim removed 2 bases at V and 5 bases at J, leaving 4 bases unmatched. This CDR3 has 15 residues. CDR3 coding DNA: TGTGCCAGCAGCTTCCGACTAGCGGGAAGAGATACGCAGTATTTT. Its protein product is CASSFRLAGRDTQYF.

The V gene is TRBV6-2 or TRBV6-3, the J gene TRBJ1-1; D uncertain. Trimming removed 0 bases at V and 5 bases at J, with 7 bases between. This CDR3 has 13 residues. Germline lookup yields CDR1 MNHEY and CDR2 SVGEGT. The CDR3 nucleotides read TGTGCCAGCAGTTACTCCCTTAGTACTGAAGCTTTCTTT. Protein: CASSYSLSTEAFF.

As DNA, the CDR3 is TGCGCCAGCAGCCAAGGGACAGCCCACGAGCAGTACTTC. Its translation is CASSQGTAHEQYF. The J gene is TRBJ2-7, the V gene TRBV4-1, with D possibly TRBD1 on 6 matching bases. The V end was cut by 1 base, the J end by 5 bases, with 9 bases between. The CDR3 runs to 13 residues. CDR1 MGHRA and CDR2 YSYEKL come from the germline V gene.

The CDR3 region has the DNA TGTGCCAGCTCCCCGGTACAGGGTGAAAGAGGCTACACCTTC. It is translated as CASSPVQGERGYTF. J is TRBJ1-2 and V is TRBV6-5, with D possibly matching TRBD1 (6 bases). Between the trimmed V and J ends, which lost 8 bases and 8 bases, there was a span of 21 bases. The germline CDR1 and CDR2 sequences are MNHEY and SVGAGI. This CDR3 comprises 14 residues.

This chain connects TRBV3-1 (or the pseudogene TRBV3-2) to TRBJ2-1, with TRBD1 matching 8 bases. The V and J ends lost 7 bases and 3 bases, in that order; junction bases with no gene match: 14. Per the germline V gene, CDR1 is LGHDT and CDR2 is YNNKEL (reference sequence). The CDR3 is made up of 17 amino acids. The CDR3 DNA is TGTGCCAGCAATAACAGGGGGAGGATACTTCGCTACAATGAGCAGTTCTTC. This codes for CASNNRGRILRYNEQFF.

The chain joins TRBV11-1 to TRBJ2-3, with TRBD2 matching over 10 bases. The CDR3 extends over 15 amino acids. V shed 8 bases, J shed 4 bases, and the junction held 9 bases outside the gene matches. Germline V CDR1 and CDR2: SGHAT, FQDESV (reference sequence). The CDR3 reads CASRTSGRASDTQYF. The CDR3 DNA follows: TGTGCCAGCCGTACAAGCGGGAGGGCCTCAGATACGCAGTATTTT. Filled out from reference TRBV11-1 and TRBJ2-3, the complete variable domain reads EAEVAQSPRYKITEKSQAVAFWCDPISGHATLYWYRQILGQGPELLVQFQDESVVDDSQLPKDRFSAERLKGVDSTLKIQPAELGDSAMYLCASRTSGRASDTQYFGPGTRLTVL.

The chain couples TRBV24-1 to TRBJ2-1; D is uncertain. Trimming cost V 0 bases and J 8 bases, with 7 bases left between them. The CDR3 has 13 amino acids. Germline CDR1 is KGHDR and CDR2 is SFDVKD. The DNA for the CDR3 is TGTGCCACCAGTGATTTGTTAGCAGATGAGCAGTTCTTC. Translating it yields CATSDLLADEQFF.

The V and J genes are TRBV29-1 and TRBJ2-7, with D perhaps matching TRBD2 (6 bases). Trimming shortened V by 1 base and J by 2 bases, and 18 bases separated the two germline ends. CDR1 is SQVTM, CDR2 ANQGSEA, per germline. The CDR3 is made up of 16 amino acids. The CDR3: CSVEGENGGRTYEQYF. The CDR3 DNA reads TGCAGCGTTGAAGGGGAGAACGGAGGGAGGACCTACGAGCAGTACTTC.

The CDR3: CASSVEGPYNSPLHF. CDR3 bases: TGTGCCAGCAGTGTGGAGGGCCCCTATAATTCACCCCTCCACTTT. This sequence joins TRBV28 and TRBJ1-6; D gene unclear. Germline-derived CDR1 and CDR2 are MDHEN and SYDVKM. The germline V and J ends were trimmed by 5 bases and 2 bases, with 10 bases remaining between them. This CDR3 is 15 amino acids long.

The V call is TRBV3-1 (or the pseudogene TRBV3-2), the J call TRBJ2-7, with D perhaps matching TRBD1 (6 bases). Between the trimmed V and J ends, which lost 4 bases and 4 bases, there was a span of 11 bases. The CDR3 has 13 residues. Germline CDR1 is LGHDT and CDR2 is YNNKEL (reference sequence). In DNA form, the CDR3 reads TGTGCCAGCAGCCCCTTCAGGGGTTACGAGCAGTACTTC. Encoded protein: CASSPFRGYEQYF.

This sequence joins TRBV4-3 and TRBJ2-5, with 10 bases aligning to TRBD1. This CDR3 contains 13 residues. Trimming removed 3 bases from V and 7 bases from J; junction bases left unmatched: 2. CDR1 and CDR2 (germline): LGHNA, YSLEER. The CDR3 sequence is CASSQDRGATQYF. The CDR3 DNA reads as TGCGCCAGCAGCCAGGACAGGGGGGCGACCCAGTACTTC.

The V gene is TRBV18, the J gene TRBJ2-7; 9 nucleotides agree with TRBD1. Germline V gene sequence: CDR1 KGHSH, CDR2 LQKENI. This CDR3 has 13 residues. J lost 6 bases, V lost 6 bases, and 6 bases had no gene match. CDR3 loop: CASSEQGAGEQYF. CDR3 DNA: TGTGCCAGCTCGGAACAGGGGGCTGGCGAGCAGTACTTC. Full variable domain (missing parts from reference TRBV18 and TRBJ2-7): NAGVMQNPRHLVRRRGQEARLRCSPMKGHSHVYWYRQLPEEGLKFMVYLQKENIIDESGMPKERFSAEFPKEGPSILRIQQVVRGDSAAYFCASSEQGAGEQYFGPGTRLTVT.

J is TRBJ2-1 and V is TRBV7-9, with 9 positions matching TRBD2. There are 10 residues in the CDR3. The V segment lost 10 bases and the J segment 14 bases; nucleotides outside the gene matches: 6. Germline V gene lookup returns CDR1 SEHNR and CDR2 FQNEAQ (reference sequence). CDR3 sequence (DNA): TGTGCCATAGGGGGGACTAGCAAGTTCTTC. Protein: CAIGGTSKFF.

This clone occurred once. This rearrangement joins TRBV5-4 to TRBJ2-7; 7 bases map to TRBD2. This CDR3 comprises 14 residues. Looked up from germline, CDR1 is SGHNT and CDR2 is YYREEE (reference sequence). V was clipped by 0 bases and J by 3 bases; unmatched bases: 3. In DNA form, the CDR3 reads TGTGCCAGCAGCTTGGGCGGGAGAGACTACGAGCAGTACTTC. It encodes CASSLGGRDYEQYF.

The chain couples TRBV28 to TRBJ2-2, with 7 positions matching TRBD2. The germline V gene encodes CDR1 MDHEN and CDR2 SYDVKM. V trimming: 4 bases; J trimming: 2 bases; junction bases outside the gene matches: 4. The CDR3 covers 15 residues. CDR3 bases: TGTGCCAGCAGTTCTAGCGGACTCAACACCGGGGAGCTGTTTTTT. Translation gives CASSSSGLNTGELFF.

The CDR3 is CASSLDLQGQHSPLHF. CDR3 sequence (DNA): TGTGCCAGCAGTTTGGATTTACAGGGGCAGCATTCACCCCTCCACTTT. V gene TRBV27 combines with J gene TRBJ1-6; 7 bases are shared with TRBD1. The CDR3 runs 16 residues. J gave up 8 bases and V 3 bases, and 10 bases lay outside the gene matches. Germline CDR1 and CDR2: MNHEY and SMNVEV (reference sequence).

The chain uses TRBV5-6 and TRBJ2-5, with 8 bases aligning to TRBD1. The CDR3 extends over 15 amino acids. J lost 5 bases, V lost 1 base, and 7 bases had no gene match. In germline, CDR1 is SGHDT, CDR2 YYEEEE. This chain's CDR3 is CASSLYPGGLETQYF. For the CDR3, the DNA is TGTGCCAGCAGCTTGTATCCAGGGGGCCTGGAGACCCAGTACTTC.

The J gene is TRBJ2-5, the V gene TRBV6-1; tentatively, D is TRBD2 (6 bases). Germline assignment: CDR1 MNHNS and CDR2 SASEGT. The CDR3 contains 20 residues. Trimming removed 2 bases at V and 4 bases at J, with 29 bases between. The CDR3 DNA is TGTGCCAGCAGTGAACGGCAGGGTTCCTCTTGGGACTTCCGGGGAGAGACCCAGTACTTC. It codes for CASSERQGSSWDFRGETQYF.

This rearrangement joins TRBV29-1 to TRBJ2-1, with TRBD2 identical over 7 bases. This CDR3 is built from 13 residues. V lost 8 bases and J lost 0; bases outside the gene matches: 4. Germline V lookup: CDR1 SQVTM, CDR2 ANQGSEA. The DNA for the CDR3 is TGCAGCACTGGACTAGGCTCCTACAATGAGCAGTTCTTC. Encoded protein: CSTGLGSYNEQFF.

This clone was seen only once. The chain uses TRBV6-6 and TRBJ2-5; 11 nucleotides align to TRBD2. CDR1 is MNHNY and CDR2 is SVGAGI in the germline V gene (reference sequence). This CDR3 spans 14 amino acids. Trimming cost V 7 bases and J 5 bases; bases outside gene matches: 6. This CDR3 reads CASIAGGPWETQYF. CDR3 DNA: TGTGCCAGCATAGCGGGAGGGCCGTGGGAGACCCAGTACTTC.

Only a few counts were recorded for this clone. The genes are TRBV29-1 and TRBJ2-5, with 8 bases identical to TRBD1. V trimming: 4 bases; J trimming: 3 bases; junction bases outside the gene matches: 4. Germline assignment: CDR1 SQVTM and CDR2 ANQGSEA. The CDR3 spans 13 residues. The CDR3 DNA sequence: TGCAGCGTTGGACAGGGGAAAAAAGAGACCCAGTACTTC. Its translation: CSVGQGKKETQYF.

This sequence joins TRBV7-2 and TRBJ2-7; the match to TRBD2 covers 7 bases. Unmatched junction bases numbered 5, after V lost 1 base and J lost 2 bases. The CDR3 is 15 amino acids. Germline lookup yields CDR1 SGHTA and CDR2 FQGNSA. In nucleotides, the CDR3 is TGTGCCAGCAGCTTAGGGGACTACGGAACCTACGAGCAGTACTTC. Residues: CASSLGDYGTYEQYF.